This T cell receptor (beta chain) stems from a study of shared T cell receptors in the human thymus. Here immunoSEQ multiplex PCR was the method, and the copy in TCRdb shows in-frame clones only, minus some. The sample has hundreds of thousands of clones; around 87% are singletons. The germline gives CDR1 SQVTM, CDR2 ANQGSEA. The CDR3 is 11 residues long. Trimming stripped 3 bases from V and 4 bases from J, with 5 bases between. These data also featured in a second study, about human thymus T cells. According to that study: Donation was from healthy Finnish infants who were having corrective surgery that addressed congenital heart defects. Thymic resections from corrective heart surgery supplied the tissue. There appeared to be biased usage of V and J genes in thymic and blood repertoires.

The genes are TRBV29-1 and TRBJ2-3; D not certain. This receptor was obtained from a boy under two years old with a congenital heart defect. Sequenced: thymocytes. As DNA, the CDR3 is TGCAGCGTTGATATTCCAGATACGCAGTATTTT. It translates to CSVDIPDTQYF.